Listed below are T cell receptor beta chains from one sample, sequenced in a study of shared clonotypes between healthy human individuals. TCRdb's copy holds only in-frame clones and misses some; the assay was immunoSEQ multiplex PCR. The sample lists around 79,000 clones; roughly three fifths were seen once. Input material: memory CD8+ T cells sorted from blood. The receptors originated from a man aged 30-40 years in good health. The CDR3 runs from the conserved cysteine through the conserved F or W. A D gene is named only where the DNA matches it firmly.

D gene | V gene | CDR3 protein
- | TRBV7-8 | CASSLRTTVNTEAFF
TRBD2 | TRBV5-4 | CASSLAPTSGAYNEQFF
- | TRBV23-1 | CASLDQKQETQYF
- | TRBV5-1 | CASSPTHKNTEAFF
- | TRBV27 | CASSPAVRGFTYEQYF
- | TRBV7-8 | CASSWKDGNTEAFF
TRBD2 | TRBV27 | CASSRTSGSYYNEQFF
TRBD1 | TRBV7-9 | CASSSTRTGTNTGELFF
- | TRBV29-1 | CSVRTIYNEQFF
- | TRBV11-2 | CASSLVMGETQYF
TRBD2 | TRBV6-4 | CASSDSSGSYNEQFF
- | TRBV29-1 | CSVTTGLAQFF
- | TRBV7-9 | CASSFPFSAQQETQYF
- | TRBV6-9 | CASSGAGGEGNQPQHF
- | TRBV7-8 | CASSLGHSYYNEQFF
TRBD2 | TRBV14 | CASSQGLAGYEQYF
TRBD2 | TRBV25-1 | CASSGQAMSGNGDNEQFF
- | TRBV5-4 | CASSLEVLNGYTF
- | TRBV6-1 | CASRIGWGSYEQYF
- | TRBV10-3 | CAISGVPGQNTGELFF
- | TRBV7-9 | CASSIGRDSTDTQYF
TRBD2 | TRBV7-2 | CASSVSSGEQFF
- | TRBV5-1 | CASSALVAGENEQFF
- | TRBV27 | CASSLGGPLFGNTQYF
- | TRBV27 | CASRGARGQPQHF
- | TRBV11-2 | CASSFVRAYNEQFF
TRBD1 | TRBV6-4 | CASSDLATGALFF
- | TRBV27 | CASRLQGRTEAFF
- | TRBV5-1 | CASSLVGLSRAGGGYTF
- | TRBV7-6 | CASSFTVGSEQFF
TRBD1 | TRBV9 | CASSAGQGRYEQYF
- | TRBV28 | CASSSRGQGRETQYF
- | TRBV25-1 | CASSDQARDTQYF
- | TRBV13 | CASSPGGREYEQYF
- | TRBV29-1 | CSVRGEAYEQYF
TRBD1 | TRBV19 | CASSILGRGDPWSNQPQHF
- | TRBV7-9 | CASSLLNTEAFF
- | TRBV6-6 | CASIGGDGQPQHF
TRBD1 | TRBV28 | CASSSGTDGFQPQHF
- | TRBV28 | CASSLPLITEAFF